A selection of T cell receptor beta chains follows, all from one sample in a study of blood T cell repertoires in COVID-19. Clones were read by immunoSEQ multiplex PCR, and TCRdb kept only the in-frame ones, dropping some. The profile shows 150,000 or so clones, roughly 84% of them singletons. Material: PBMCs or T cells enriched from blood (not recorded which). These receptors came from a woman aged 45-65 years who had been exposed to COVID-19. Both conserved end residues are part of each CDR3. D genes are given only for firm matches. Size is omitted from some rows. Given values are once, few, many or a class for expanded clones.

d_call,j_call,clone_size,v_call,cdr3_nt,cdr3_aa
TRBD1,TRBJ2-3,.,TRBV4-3,TGCGCCAGCAGCCAGGGTCCCGGGACAGGGACAGATACGCAGTATTTT,CASSQGPGTGTDTQYF
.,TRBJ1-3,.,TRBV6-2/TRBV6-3,TGTGCCAGCAGCAACCCGAGACAGCTAAGCTCTGGAAACACCATATATTTT,CASSNPRQLSSGNTIYF
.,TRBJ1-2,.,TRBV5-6,TGTGCCAGCAGCTTGGAGCTTTCGGGTGGCTACACCTTC,CASSLELSGGYTF
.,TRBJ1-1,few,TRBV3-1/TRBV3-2,TGTGCCAGCAGCCCGGCCCAGGTGGTGGAAGCTTTCTTT,CASSPAQVVEAFF
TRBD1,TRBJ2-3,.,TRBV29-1,TGCAGCGTTGAAGGCGCTTCGACAGGGTCTCCCACAGATACGCAGTATTTT,CSVEGASTGSPTDTQYF
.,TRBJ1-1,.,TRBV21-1,TGTGCCAGCAGCAGGAATGGACACATGAACACTGAAGCTTTCTTT,CASSRNGHMNTEAFF
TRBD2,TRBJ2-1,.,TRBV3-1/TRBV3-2,TGTGCCAGCAGCCCGCGGACTAGCGGGGACTACAATGAGCAGTTCTTC,CASSPRTSGDYNEQFF
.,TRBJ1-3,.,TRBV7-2,TGTGCCAGCAGCTTAACGCGATCTGGAAACACCATATATTTT,CASSLTRSGNTIYF
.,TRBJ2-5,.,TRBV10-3,TGTGCCATCAGTGAGTCTGGGGGCCCCCAGGAGACCCAGTACTTC,CAISESGGPQETQYF
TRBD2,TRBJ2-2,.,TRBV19,TGTGCCAGTAGGGTCGGGACTAGCGGGAGGGCTAACACCGGAGAGCTGTTTTTT,CASRVGTSGRANTGELFF
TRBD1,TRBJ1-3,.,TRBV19,TGTGCCAGTAGTATAGGGGACAGGGCTGGAAACACCATATATTTT,CASSIGDRAGNTIYF
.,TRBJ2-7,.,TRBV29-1,TGCAGCGTTGAAAGGGGGAGCTCCTACGAGCAGTACTTC,CSVERGSSYEQYF
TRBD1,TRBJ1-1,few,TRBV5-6,TGTGCCAGCAGCCCCAGGCAGGGGGCGGGAACTGAAGCTTTCTTT,CASSPRQGAGTEAFF
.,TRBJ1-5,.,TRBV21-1,TGTGCCAGCAGCGTAACAGGGGTACGGAATCAGCCCCAGCATTTT,CASSVTGVRNQPQHF
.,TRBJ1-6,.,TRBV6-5,TGTGCCAGCAGTTACGACCGAGGTGGCCGAGGTTCACCCCTCCACTTT,CASSYDRGGRGSPLHF
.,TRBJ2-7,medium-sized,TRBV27,TGTGCCAGCAGTTTATCCGGACAAGAGCAGTACTTC,CASSLSGQEQYF
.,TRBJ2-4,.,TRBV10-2,TGCGCCAGCCCGCCGGGACATAAAAACATTCAGTACTTC,CASPPGHKNIQYF
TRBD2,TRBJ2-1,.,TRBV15,TGTGCCACCAGCAGAAGGAGCGGGAGGGCCCTTATGTATGAGCAGTTCTTC,CATSRRSGRALMYEQFF
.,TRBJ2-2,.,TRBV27,TGTGCCAGCAGGGGAATGCGGGTTGGCGGGGAGCTGTTTTTT,CASRGMRVGGELFF
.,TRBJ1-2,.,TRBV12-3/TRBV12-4,TGTGCCAGCAGGTCGGGGGGGAACTATGGCTACACCTTC,CASRSGGNYGYTF
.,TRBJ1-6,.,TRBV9,TGTGCCAGCAGCGTAGAGCCCGGGGGAGGGTCCTATAATTCACCCCTCCACTTT,CASSVEPGGGSYNSPLHF
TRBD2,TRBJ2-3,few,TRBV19,TGTGCCAGTAGTATTGGACTAGCGGCAGATACGCAGTATTTT,CASSIGLAADTQYF
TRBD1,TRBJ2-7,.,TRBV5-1,TGCGCCAGCAGCTTCGGACAGGGGGGCGAGCAGTACTTC,CASSFGQGGEQYF
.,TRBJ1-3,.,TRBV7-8,TGTGCCAGCAGCTTGGCAGGGCTCTCTGGAAACACCATATATTTT,CASSLAGLSGNTIYF
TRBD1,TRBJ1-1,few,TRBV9,TGTGCCAGCAGCGGGAGCCCGGGACAGCGGAACACTGAAGCTTTCTTT,CASSGSPGQRNTEAFF
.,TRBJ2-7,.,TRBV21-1,TGTGCCAGCAGTCGACCGACTAGGCGGGCGGGGACCTCCTACGAGCAGTACTTC,CASSRPTRRAGTSYEQYF
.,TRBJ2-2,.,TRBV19,TGTGCCAGTAGTATCGTCGGGGGTTTGGGCGGGGAGCTGTTTTTT,CASSIVGGLGGELFF
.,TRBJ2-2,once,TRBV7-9,TGTGCCAGCAGCCTTCGGGACAAACACGACACCGGGGAGCTGTTTTTT,CASSLRDKHDTGELFF
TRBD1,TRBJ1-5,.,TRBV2,TGTGCCAGCAGAATTCGACAGGGCCTAGGGCCCCAGCATTTT,CASRIRQGLGPQHF
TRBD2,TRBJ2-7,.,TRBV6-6,TGTGCCAGCAGTCGGCCCACCGGGACTAGCATTTCCTACGAGCAGTACTTC,CASSRPTGTSISYEQYF
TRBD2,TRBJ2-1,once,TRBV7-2,TGTGCCAGCAGCCCGCGGGGGGGCCGGTACAATGAGCAGTTCTTC,CASSPRGGRYNEQFF
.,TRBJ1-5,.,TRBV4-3,TGCGCCAGCAGCCAAGTTTTGGGGGGGCGTCAGCCCCAGCATTTT,CASSQVLGGRQPQHF
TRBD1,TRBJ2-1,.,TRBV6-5,TGTGCCAGCAGTTCCCGGGACAGGATTAATGAGCAGTTCTTC,CASSSRDRINEQFF
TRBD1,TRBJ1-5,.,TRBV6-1,TGTGCCAGCAGTCAAGGGACAGCGTTCGGCAATCAGCCCCAGCATTTT,CASSQGTAFGNQPQHF
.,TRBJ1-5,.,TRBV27,TGTGCCAGCAGTAAACAGGGTTTGGGCAATCAGCCCCAGCATTTT,CASSKQGLGNQPQHF
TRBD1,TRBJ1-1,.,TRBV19,TGTGCCAGTAGTATAGATTGGGACAGGAGCACTGAAGCTTTCTTT,CASSIDWDRSTEAFF
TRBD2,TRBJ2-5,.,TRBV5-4,TGTGCCAGCAGCCTGGGGCGGGAGGTAGAGACCCAGTACTTC,CASSLGREVETQYF
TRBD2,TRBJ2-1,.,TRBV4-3,TGCGCCAGCAGCCAATCGCGGGGGGACTACAATGAGCAGTTCTTC,CASSQSRGDYNEQFF
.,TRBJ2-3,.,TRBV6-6,TGTGCCAGCAGCCGACTAGTTGATACGCAGTATTTT,CASSRLVDTQYF
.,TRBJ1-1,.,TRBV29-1,TGCAGCGTTGAAGATGGGGGGGCGCGGGGCACTGAAGCTTTCTTT,CSVEDGGARGTEAFF
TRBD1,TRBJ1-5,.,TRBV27,TGTGCCATCGCAGGACAGGGTAATCAGCCCCAGCATTTT,CAIAGQGNQPQHF
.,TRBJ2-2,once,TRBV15,TGTGCCACCAGCAGAGCTAGCGTTCCCGGGGAGCTGTTTTTT,CATSRASVPGELFF
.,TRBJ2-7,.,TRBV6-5,TGTGCCAGCAGTTACTCAGCCGAACCCTACGAGCAGTACTTC,CASSYSAEPYEQYF
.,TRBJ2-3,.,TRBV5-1,TGCGCCAGCAGCCCGCAGGGAAGCACAGATACGCAGTATTTT,CASSPQGSTDTQYF
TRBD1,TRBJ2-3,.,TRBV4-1,TGCGCCAGCAGCCAAGATACAGGGGAGAGCACAGATACGCAGTATTTT,CASSQDTGESTDTQYF
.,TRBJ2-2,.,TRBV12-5,TGTGCTAGTGGTTTGTTAGGGGGAGCGAACACCGGGGAGCTGTTTTTT,CASGLLGGANTGELFF
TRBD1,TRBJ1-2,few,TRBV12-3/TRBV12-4,TGTGCCAGCACCCGGACAGGGGAAGGCTACACCTTC,CASTRTGEGYTF
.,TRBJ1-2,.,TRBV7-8,TGTGCCAGCAGCCCTCGAGCTCTTGGCTACACCTTC,CASSPRALGYTF
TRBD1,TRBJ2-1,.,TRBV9,TGTGCCAGCAGCGTAGGCTCGGGGTGGGACAGGGTGTTTGAGCAGTTCTTC,CASSVGSGWDRVFEQFF
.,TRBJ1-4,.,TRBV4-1,TGCGCCAGCAGCGCGTGGGGAGGGTTAGCTAATGAAAAACTGTTTTTT,CASSAWGGLANEKLFF
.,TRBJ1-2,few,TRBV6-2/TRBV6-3,TGTGCCAGCAGTTCCCCTCCCTCAGGGGATCCTGGCTACACCTTC,CASSSPPSGDPGYTF
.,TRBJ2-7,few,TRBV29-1,TGCAGCGTTGAGGGAGGAGGCGAGCAGTACTTC,CSVEGGGEQYF